This record covers a single T cell receptor beta chain. Some clones are missing from TCRdb's copy, which holds only in-frame ones; the method was immunoSEQ multiplex PCR. The sample carries tens of thousands of clones, approximately 90% recorded once. The sample is drawn from a study of T cells after somatic rescue of genetic block. This CDR3 has 13 amino acids. Losses at the gene ends were 6 bases for V and 8 bases for J; bases not matched to a gene: 9. Germline V gene data show CDR1 as MGHDK and CDR2 as SYGVNS. The TCR sequence derives from a woman aged 18-30 years. The chain employs TRBV25-1 and TRBJ1-1; 7 bases agree with TRBD1. Sequencing was done on a sample of peripheral blood mononuclear cells (PBMCs). The CDR3 protein is CASSDDRAREAFF. In DNA form, the CDR3 reads TGTGCCAGCAGCGACGACAGGGCTCGAGAAGCTTTCTTT. Full variable domain (rest looked up from reference TRBV25-1 and TRBJ1-1): EADIYQTPRYLVIGTGKKITLECSQTMGHDKMYWYQQDPGMELHLIHYSYGVNSTEKGDLSSESTVSRIRTEHFPLTLESARPSHTSQYLCASSDDRAREAFFGQGTRLTVV.